These 25 T cell receptor beta chains were all obtained from the same sample, sequenced in a study of T-cell reconstitution after alpha-beta-depleted transplantation in children. Preparation of the TCRbeta library was carried out with unique molecular identifiers. Via MiXCR, TCRdb re-called the PCR reads, giving one row per CDR3 protein. The repertoire includes some 830,000 distinct CDR3 sequences, roughly 16% of them detected once, and roughly 5% sits in the top ten. Material: PBMCs, mostly from graft donor cells, obtained 360 days after TCRalphabeta/CD19-depleted stem cell transplant. The receptors come from a male patient under 18 who had a stem cell transplant for acute lymphoblastic leukemia, so the T cells may come from the graft donor.

The table lists this clonotype with a few counts. V usage is TRBV7-8 and J usage is TRBJ1-5, with 8 bases that match TRBD1. Germline V gives CDR1 SGHVS, CDR2 FQNEAQ. There are 16 residues in the CDR3. Trimming took 1 base from V and 3 from J; bases not matched to a gene: 5. The CDR3, as DNA: TGTGCCAGCAGCTTAGAGACAGGGGTGTTCAATCAGCCCCAGCATTTT. Translated, it gives CASSLETGVFNQPQHF.

This clonotype was seen a few times. The chain employs TRBV25-1 and TRBJ2-7, with 7 bases lining up with TRBD1. This CDR3 has 14 residues. The germline V gene encodes CDR1 MGHDK and CDR2 SYGVNS. The V segment lost 9 bases and the J segment 5 bases; nucleotides outside the gene matches: 13. CDR3 in amino acids: CASEKQGSRDEQYF. CDR3 DNA sequence: TGTGCCAGTGAGAAACAGGGGTCCCGGGACGAGCAGTACTTC.

The chain uses TRBV12-3 or TRBV12-4 and TRBJ2-3; D is ambiguous. This CDR3 region has 16 residues. The germline V and J ends were trimmed by 7 bases and 6 bases, with 23 bases remaining between them. The chain's CDR3 is CASTPPAHLERDTQYF. The CDR3 DNA reads TGTGCCAGCACCCCACCGGCCCATCTAGAACGGGATACGCAGTATTTT.

This clonotype was observed a few times. The chain employs TRBV27 and TRBJ2-7; no definite D call. Germline CDR1 MNHEY, CDR2 SMNVEV (reference sequence). The ends were cut back, 6 bases at V and 0 bases at J, with 9 bases in the middle. The CDR3 consists of 13 residues. The chain's CDR3 is CASSYDNSYEQYF. The CDR3 DNA reads as TGTGCCAGCAGCTATGACAACTCCTACGAGCAGTACTTC.

Only a few counts were recorded for this clonotype. V gene TRBV27 combines with J gene TRBJ2-1, with 8 bases fitting TRBD1. The ends lost 3 bases at V and 2 bases at J; junction bases unmatched: 3. In germline, CDR1 is MNHEY, CDR2 SMNVEV (reference sequence). This CDR3 region has 15 residues. CDR3 amino acids: CASSFRTGTYNEQFF. The CDR3 DNA reads as TGTGCCAGCAGTTTCAGGACAGGGACCTACAATGAGCAGTTCTTC.

This clonotype was counted between two and nine times. CDR3 in DNA: TGCGCCAGCATGAGTGGGGCCGGAGGTGAGCAGTTCTTC. Protein sequence: CASMSGAGGEQFF. The rearrangement uses TRBV5-1 and TRBJ2-1; D may be TRBD1 or TRBD2 (5 bases each). Germline assignment: CDR1 SGHRS and CDR2 YFSETQ. CDR3 size: 13 residues. Trimming removed 6 bases from V and 9 bases from J, with 16 bases in between.

This clonotype was found a few times. J is TRBJ2-5 and V is TRBV29-1; unclear D gene. This CDR3 region has 11 residues. Trimming removed 4 bases at V and 4 bases at J, with 7 bases between. CDR1 is SQVTM, CDR2 ANQGSEA, per germline. CDR3 bases: TGCAGCGTTGCTGGGGTAGAGACCCAGTACTTC. It specifies CSVAGVETQYF. Supplemented by reference TRBV29-1 and TRBJ2-5, the full variable domain reads SAVISQKPSRDICQRGTSLTIQCQVDSQVTMMFWYRQQPGQSLTLIATANQGSEATYESGFVIDKFPISRPNLTFSTLTVSNMSPEDSSIYLCSVAGVETQYFGPGTRLLVL.

In its sample, this clonotype was seen a few times. J is TRBJ1-2 and V is TRBV15; a possible D gene is TRBD1 (5 bases). V dropped 1 base and J dropped 4 bases, with 16 bases sitting between them. CDR3 length: 16 amino acids. Germline V gene lookup returns CDR1 LNHNV and CDR2 YYDKDF (reference sequence). The chain's CDR3 is CATSRAGSGQLYGYTF. For the CDR3, the DNA is TGTGCCACCAGCAGAGCTGGTTCAGGGCAGCTCTATGGCTACACCTTC. Based on the CDR3 plus reference TRBV15 and TRBJ1-2, the full variable domain is DAMVIQNPRYQVTQFGKPVTLSCSQTLNHNVMYWYQQKSSQAPKLLFHYYDKDFNNEADTPDNFQSRRPNTSFCFLDIRSPGLGDTAMYLCATSRAGSGQLYGYTFGSGTRLTVV.

The V gene is TRBV4-1, the J gene TRBJ1-4, with 9 nucleotides matching TRBD1. Germline V lookup: CDR1 MGHRA, CDR2 YSYEKL. The ends lost 0 bases at V and 5 bases at J; junction bases unmatched: 1. The CDR3 spans 15 residues. The CDR3 spells CASSQEGTGNEKLFF. DNA of the CDR3: TGCGCCAGCAGCCAAGAAGGGACAGGGAATGAAAAACTGTTTTTT.

J is TRBJ2-7 and V is TRBV6-5; 10 nucleotides match TRBD2. There are 15 residues in the CDR3. V trimming: 2 bases; J trimming: 1 base; junction bases outside the gene matches: 2. Germline V gene lookup returns CDR1 MNHEY and CDR2 SVGAGI. The CDR3 DNA reads as TGTGCCAGCAGTTACGGACTAGCGGAGTCCTACGAGCAGTACTTC. Translated: CASSYGLAESYEQYF.

The V call is TRBV6-6, the J call TRBJ2-7, with D perhaps TRBD2 (6 bases). The CDR3 runs to 13 residues. Germline V gene lookup returns CDR1 MNHNY and CDR2 SVGAGI (reference sequence). The V end was cut by 5 bases, the J end by 3 bases, with 11 bases between. The CDR3 protein is CASSGRDRYEQYF. CDR3 sequence (DNA): TGTGCCAGCAGTGGGCGGGACCGCTACGAGCAGTACTTC.

This clonotype has at least ten counts. This rearrangement joins TRBV4-1 to TRBJ2-7, with D tentatively TRBD1 (7 bases). CDR3 length: 15 residues. Per germline, CDR1 MGHRA and CDR2 YSYEKL. Trimming pared 1 base from V and 2 bases from J, leaving 12 bases between. In nucleotides, the CDR3 is TGCGCCAGCAGCCAAGGGGGGGACAGTACCTACGAGCAGTACTTC. Amino acid sequence: CASSQGGDSTYEQYF.

This clonotype showed up just a few times. The CDR3 region has the DNA TGTGCCAGCAGCTTTCCCCAGCTCCATTACGAGCAGTACTTC. Translating gives CASSFPQLHYEQYF. This chain joins TRBV5-8 and TRBJ2-7, with D unclear. Looked up from germline, CDR1 is SGHTS and CDR2 is YDEGEE. CDR3 length equals 14 residues. The germline V and J ends were trimmed by 2 bases and 4 bases, with 13 bases remaining between them.

This clonotype was counted at least ten times. The chain employs TRBV4-1 and TRBJ2-1, with a possible D match to TRBD2 (6 bases). The V end was cut by 1 base, the J end by 12 bases, with 25 bases between. Germline CDR1 is MGHRA and CDR2 is YSYEKL. This CDR3 has 17 amino acids. CDR3 DNA sequence: TGCGCCAGCAGCCAAGTACCCCCGGGGCTCTCTCCCGGGGGGCAGTTCTTC. This gives the protein CASSQVPPGLSPGGQFF.

This chain links TRBV6-5 with TRBJ2-5; D not certain. The ends were cut back, 2 bases at V and 3 bases at J, with 7 bases in the middle. The CDR3 length is 13 residues. Germline CDR1 MNHEY, CDR2 SVGAGI. Here the CDR3 reads CASSYDPEETQYF. The CDR3 coding sequence is TGTGCCAGCAGTTACGATCCCGAAGAGACCCAGTACTTC.

This chain links TRBV7-7 with TRBJ2-5; the match to TRBD2 covers 12 bases. Trimming removed 0 bases from V and 5 bases from J; junction bases left unmatched: 4. CDR3 length equals 16 residues. CDR1 is SSHAT and CDR2 is FNYEAQ in the germline V gene (reference sequence). The CDR3 protein is CASSLARLAGVETQYF. Here the CDR3 DNA reads TGTGCCAGCAGCTTAGCCAGACTAGCGGGAGTTGAGACCCAGTACTTC.

The chain links TRBV12-3 or TRBV12-4 to TRBJ2-1, with TRBD2 as a possible D gene (5 bases). This CDR3 is built from 18 residues. Deletions cut 1 base from V and 0 bases from J, with 16 bases between. CDR3 coding DNA: TGTGCCAGCAGTTTAGTGGGAGCAACACCGAGCTCCTACAATGAGCAGTTCTTC. Protein product: CASSLVGATPSSYNEQFF.

The sample holds a few counts of this clonotype. The rearrangement links TRBV4-2 to TRBJ2-4, with 15 bases matching TRBD2. CDR3 size: 19 residues. V was clipped by 4 bases and J by 0 bases; unmatched bases: 7. Germline V gene sequence: CDR1 LGHNA, CDR2 YNFKEQ. As DNA, the CDR3 is TGTGCCAGCAGCCCCGGGACTAGCGGGAGGACTTCAGCCAAAAACATTCAGTACTTC. Amino acids: CASSPGTSGRTSAKNIQYF.

The chain uses TRBV7-9 and TRBJ2-1; 7 nucleotides align to TRBD2. The CDR3 loop spans 16 amino acids. CDR1 and CDR2 (germline): SEHNR, FQNEAQ (reference sequence). Unmatched junction bases numbered 7, after V lost 2 bases and J lost 3 bases. CDR3 region: CASSLRGSGNYNEQFF. CDR3 nucleotide sequence: TGTGCCAGCAGCTTAAGAGGAAGCGGGAACTACAATGAGCAGTTCTTC.

The V call is TRBV29-1, the J call TRBJ2-7; the D gene could be TRBD1 or TRBD2 (6 bases each). V dropped 1 base and J dropped 6 bases, with 25 bases sitting between them. CDR3 size: 17 residues. Germline V CDR1 and CDR2: SQVTM, ANQGSEA. CDR3 sequence reads: CSVEVKGGRAPFVEQYF. In nucleotides, the CDR3 is TGCAGCGTTGAAGTGAAGGGGGGCCGGGCCCCATTCGTCGAGCAGTACTTC.

Many counts were recorded for this clonotype. The chain has TRBV7-9 and TRBJ2-1; D unclear. Trimming shortened V by 4 bases and J by 9 bases, and 7 bases separated the two germline ends. The germline V gene has CDR1 SEHNR and CDR2 FQNEAQ (reference sequence). This CDR3 region has 11 residues. CDR3 nucleotide sequence: TGTGCCAGCAGCTCCGTAGGTGAGCAGTTCTTC. It is translated as CASSSVGEQFF.

This clonotype appeared many times. CDR3 DNA sequence: TGTGCCAGCAGTCCCAGGTTGGAGGGGAAGAAACAGCCCCAGCATTTT. As protein: CASSPRLEGKKQPQHF. The gene calls are TRBV27 and TRBJ1-5, with D possibly being TRBD1 (5 bases). CDR3 length equals 16 residues. Germline V CDR1 and CDR2: MNHEY, SMNVEV (reference sequence). V dropped 5 bases and J dropped 7 bases, with 21 bases sitting between them.

This chain uses TRBV7-9 with TRBJ2-7; D is possibly TRBD2 (6 bases). Trimming cost V 3 bases and J 3 bases, with 15 bases left between them. This CDR3 spans 15 amino acids. From germline, CDR1 is SEHNR and CDR2 FQNEAQ (reference sequence). The CDR3 region is CASSFGGSSFYEQYF. In nucleotides, the CDR3 is TGTGCCAGCAGCTTTGGGGGGAGTTCTTTCTACGAGCAGTACTTC.

This clonotype came up a few times. This chain joins TRBV18 and TRBJ2-5; D is unclear. V shed 0 bases and J shed 7 bases, with 9 bases lying between them. The CDR3 is 13 residues long. Germline V gives CDR1 KGHSH, CDR2 LQKENI. The CDR3 region is CASSPPGQRTQYF. In DNA form, the CDR3 reads TGTGCCAGCTCACCACCAGGGCAGCGGACCCAGTACTTC.

CDR3 in DNA: TGCGCCAGCAGCGGGAAACCGAACACTGAAGCTTTCTTT. Amino acids: CASSGKPNTEAFF. The genes are TRBV5-1 and TRBJ1-1; D not certain. Germline lookup yields CDR1 SGHRS and CDR2 YFSETQ. The CDR3 runs to 13 residues. V lost 4 bases and J 1 base, leaving 8 bases between the germline ends.